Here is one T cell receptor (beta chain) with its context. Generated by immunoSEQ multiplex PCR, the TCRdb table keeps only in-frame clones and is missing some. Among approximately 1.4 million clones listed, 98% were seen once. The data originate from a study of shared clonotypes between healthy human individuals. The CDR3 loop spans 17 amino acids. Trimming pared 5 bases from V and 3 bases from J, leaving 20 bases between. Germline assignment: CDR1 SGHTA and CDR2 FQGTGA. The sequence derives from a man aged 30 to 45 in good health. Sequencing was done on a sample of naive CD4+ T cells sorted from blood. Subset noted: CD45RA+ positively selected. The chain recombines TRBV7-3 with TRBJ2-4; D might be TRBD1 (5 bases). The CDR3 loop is CASSKQPGMGSKNIQYF. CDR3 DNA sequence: TGTGCCAGCAGCAAACAACCAGGGATGGGAAGCAAAAACATTCAGTACTTC.